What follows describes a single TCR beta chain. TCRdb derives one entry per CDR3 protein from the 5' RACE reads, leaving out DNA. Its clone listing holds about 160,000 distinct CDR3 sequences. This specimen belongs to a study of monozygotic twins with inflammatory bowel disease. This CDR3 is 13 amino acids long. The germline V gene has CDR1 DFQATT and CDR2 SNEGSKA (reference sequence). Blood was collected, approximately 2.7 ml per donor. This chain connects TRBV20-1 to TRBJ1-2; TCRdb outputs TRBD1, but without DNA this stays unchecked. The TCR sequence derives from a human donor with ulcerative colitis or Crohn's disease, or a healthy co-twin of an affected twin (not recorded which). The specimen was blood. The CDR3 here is CSAREDRGHGYTF.